This T cell receptor (beta chain) stems from a study of T cell repertoires in cytomegalovirus infection. Background on the study: Indications of both CMV infection and matching HLA type were provided by public TCR beta signatures. Study-level findings and limits: Across the ex vivo response, the dominant clonotypes were HLA-C-restricted CMV-specific TCR beta clonotypes.

In TCRdb, the reads were re-called with MiXCR into one record per CDR3 protein. Of some 390,000 distinct CDR3 sequences listed, less than 20% are singletons. In this sample, this clonotype turned up a few times. The target antigen is unknown. The sample taken for sequencing was PBMCs. The sequence came from a human donor in good health (CMV status not recorded). Some clones in this sample may be carry-over from other donors' samples.

The DNA of the CDR3 is TGCGCCAGCAGCCAAGGGGGCGGGATGAACACTGAAGCTTTCTTT. Translating it yields CASSQGGGMNTEAFF. This chain joins TRBV4-3 and TRBJ1-1, with D perhaps matching TRBD1 (5 bases). Trimming removed 1 base at V and 0 bases at J, with 9 bases between. Per germline, CDR1 LGHNA and CDR2 YSLEER. This CDR3 spans 15 amino acids.